The source of this T cell receptor beta chain is a study of T cell responses to AZD1222 COVID-19 vaccine (dated by TCRdb to the early 2020s). At the level of the whole study: AZD1222 recipients given second doses at about 4 weeks or at about 12 weeks were pooled, since spike-specific TCR depth and breadth were not found to differ between the two schedules. A total of just over 230 trial participants underwent TCR sequencing, of whom some 210 received two doses of AZD1222 and some 25 received two doses of the MenACWY control vaccine. Trial participants were enrolled into age subgroups of 18-55, 56-69 and 70-plus years, which contained 148, 28 and 57 TCR-sequenced participants, respectively.

About this clone: Its antigen is unknown. Base qualities were left out, and no much larger clone turns up one base away.

This specimen's time point label, per the study, means: baseline before first vaccination. Vaccinee samples came from UK trials COV001 and COV002, including a single-blind randomized controlled phase 2/3 trial of AZD1222 (ChAdOx1 nCoV-19) in healthy adults. Trial participant PBMC samples were collected at day 0 and day 28 after the second dose for TCRbeta chain sequencing. The CDR3 regions of human TCRbeta chains were subjected to immunosequencing. From the authors' description of their analysis: Repertoire TCRs were matched against a reference library of SARS-CoV-2-specific TCRs generated with the MIRA antigen-specificity platform. Breadth was defined as the fraction of unique TCRs that were SARS-CoV-2-associated, and depth was defined as the fraction of total T cells that were SARS-CoV-2-associated. Using the MIRA data, every spike-specific TCR was mapped to the spike region that the TCR reacted to and assigned to either a CD4 or a CD8 class. Log10-transformed breadth and depth values were compared by one-way ANOVA with Sidak's multiple comparisons tests. TCRdb obtained this table from immuneACCESS and retained in-frame rearrangements with V and J assigned. These tables miss some clones; where compared with another copy, unresolved V genes account for less than half of the shortfall, and the remainder is unexplained. Clone size and the V and J calls come from that table; the DNA yielded D and trimming. This sample is represented by 100,000 to 150,000 clones; about 88% of them were singletons. Of the sample, 7.5% to 8% falls within the top ten clones.

Study-level results and caveats: After two AZD1222 doses, spike-specific TCR breadth and depth were significantly higher than at day 0 and than in MenACWY recipients. Only 5 to 7 AZD1222 recipients were SARS-CoV-2 seropositive at baseline, limiting conclusions about previously exposed vaccinees. Participants were mostly white British and included more females than males, and it was suggested by the authors that clonal diversity may have been underestimated. Because no samples from the day 14 peak response were available, repertoires could be characterized only after the peak T cell response. Vaccine-associated CD4 TCRs spanned the whole spike protein, with dominant responses in regions 160-218 and 743-854. In the small 56-69-year group, the increase in depth fell short of significance, most likely because of low power. Reportedly, close to half of the unique spike-specific TCRs recognized epitopes lying outside the regions that are mutated in the B.1.351 and B.1.1.7 variants.

This specimen was peripheral blood, taken on day 0 of AZD1222 vaccination. The TCR sequence derives from an adult in good health.

CDR3 reads: CASSYQMTGTYEQYF. The nucleotide sequence reads as follows: TGTGCCAGCAGTTACCAAATGACAGGGACCTACGAGCAGTACTTC. Recombination connected TRBV6-5 to TRBJ2-7; 7 bases in the junction line up with TRBD1. For this chain, trimming is 2 bases at the V end and 2 bases at the J end, and the number of junction bases without a gene match is 6. The germline V gene gives CDR1 as MNHEY and CDR2 as SVGAGI. Inclusive of the bounding cysteine and phenylalanine, the CDR3 is 15 residues long. This entry keeps only the CDR3 DNA: 45 bases, framed from base 1.